One sample yielded the 13 T cell receptor beta chains listed below, sequenced in a study of blood T cells in healthy people across ages. Sample-barcoded 5' priming and a J-beta primer mix drove a second PCR of roughly 6 to 12 cycles. TCRdb itself ran the 5' RACE reads through MiXCR, one entry per CDR3 protein. The sample comprises some 1.4 million distinct CDR3 sequences, roughly 45% of which are singletons, and 7.9% rests with the top ten. The material sequenced was blood. The receptors derive from a young woman in good health.

This clonotype has only a few counts. J is TRBJ2-1 and V is TRBV27; D could derive from TRBD1 or TRBD2 (6 bases each). Germline-derived CDR1 and CDR2 are MNHEY and SMNVEV (reference sequence). The CDR3 contains 13 residues. Between the trimmed V and J ends, which lost 3 bases and 7 bases, there was a span of 10 bases. CDR3 residues: CASSFRGRNEQFF. The DNA for the CDR3 is TGTGCCAGCAGTTTCCGGGGGCGGAATGAGCAGTTCTTC.

The chain recombines TRBV6-1 with TRBJ2-4; TRBD2 matches 13 bases. Losses at the gene ends were 3 bases for V and 1 base for J; bases not matched to a gene: 6. CDR1 and CDR2 from the germline V gene are MNHNS and SASEGT. CDR3 length: 18 amino acids. The CDR3 region is CASSEGLAGKSAKNIQYF. The CDR3 bases are TGTGCCAGCAGTGAGGGACTAGCGGGAAAGTCGGCCAAAAACATTCAGTACTTC.

This clonotype has a handful of counts. The V gene is TRBV6-1, the J gene TRBJ2-7; D not certain. Germline assignment: CDR1 MNHNS and CDR2 SASEGT. The CDR3 sequence is 13 residues long. V gave up 2 bases and J gave up 4 bases, with 9 bases separating them. CDR3 amino acids: CASSEQLLYEQYF. The CDR3 bases are TGTGCCAGCAGTGAACAGCTTCTTTACGAGCAGTACTTC.

The chain employs TRBV7-9 and TRBJ1-2, with D possibly TRBD1 on 5 matching bases. Germline CDR1 is SEHNR and CDR2 is FQNEAQ (reference sequence). Trimming left V 1 base short and J 4 bases short, with 13 bases between. The CDR3 is 15 residues long. The CDR3 reads CASSLGGTSSYGYTF. The DNA for the CDR3 is TGTGCCAGCAGCTTAGGGGGGACGTCGAGCTATGGCTACACCTTC.

This clonotype was seen once. Mismatch with germline at one junction end may stem from a read error. CDR3 nucleotide sequence: TGTGCCTCGAGGAGGGCGACGTACTATGGCCACACCTTC. Translating gives CASRRATYYGHTF. The chain has TRBV30 and TRBJ1-2; D is uncertain. This CDR3 is 13 amino acids long. Germline CDR1 reads GTSNPN; CDR2 reads SVGIG (reference sequence).

In regard to this clonotype: The junction differs from germline at one of its ends, possibly a read error. J is TRBJ2-5 and V is TRBV10-3, with a tentative D call TRBD2 (7 bases). The last part of the DNA fits TRBJ2-7 better; the J call may be wrong. Germline V CDR1 and CDR2: ENHRY, SYGVKD. The CDR3 contains 14 residues. Written as DNA, the CDR3 is TGTACCATCAGGGTGGGAGGGGGGCTCAACGAGCAGTACTTC. Protein: CTIRVGGGLNEQYF.

The sample holds a few counts of this clonotype. The CDR3 DNA follows: TGTGCCAGCAGTAGATCCGGGACAGCCGTCTCCTACGAGCAGTACTTC. Its protein is CASSRSGTAVSYEQYF. V is TRBV6-5 and J is TRBJ2-7; the match to TRBD1 covers 7 bases. This CDR3 contains 16 residues. Per germline, CDR1 MNHEY and CDR2 SVGAGI. Germline trimming cut 5 bases from V and 0 bases from J; bases unmatched to any gene: 10.

The chain recombines TRBV7-9 with TRBJ1-2, with D unresolved. This CDR3 spans 14 amino acids. V was clipped by 1 base and J by 5 bases, with 11 bases between them. Germline-derived CDR1 and CDR2 are SEHNR and FQNEAQ (reference sequence). The CDR3 sequence is CASSLELPKYGYTF. The CDR3 nucleotides read TGTGCCAGCAGCTTAGAACTGCCCAAGTATGGCTACACCTTC.

This clonotype was seen more than once but under ten times. J is TRBJ2-7 and V is TRBV15; D is undetermined. The CDR3 contains 11 residues. CDR1 is LNHNV, CDR2 YYDKDF, per germline (reference sequence). Trimming took off 5 bases at V and 5 bases at J, with 7 bases between the two ends. In DNA, the CDR3 is TGTGCCACCAGCGGAAGAGACGAGCAGTACTTC. Translation gives CATSGRDEQYF.

The chain employs TRBV5-6 and TRBJ2-7; 11 nucleotides match TRBD2. TRBJ2-5 explains the end of the DNA better; the J call may be wrong. The CDR3 runs to 16 residues. Per the germline V gene, CDR1 is SGHDT and CDR2 is YYEEEE. Written as DNA, the CDR3 is TGTGCCAGCAGCTTGAGAGCTAGCGGGGGGAAAGAGACCCAGTACTTC. It encodes CASSLRASGGKETQYF.

The V gene is TRBV4-1, the J gene TRBJ1-2, with no clear D. The CDR3 is 14 amino acids. Germline V lookup: CDR1 MGHRA, CDR2 YSYEKL. The V and J ends lost 0 bases and 8 bases respectively, with 13 bases between them. The DNA of the CDR3 is TGCGCCAGCAGCCAAGAGACGGCGGGAGGAGGCTACACCTTC. Translating gives CASSQETAGGGYTF.

This clonotype was observed a handful of times. The chain uses TRBV27 and TRBJ2-3; TRBD2 is a possible D gene (5 bases). This CDR3 contains 13 residues. Per germline, CDR1 MNHEY and CDR2 SMNVEV (reference sequence). Between the trimmed V and J ends, which lost 5 bases and 6 bases, there was a span of 12 bases. The CDR3 sequence is CASSVGGQDTQYF. DNA for the CDR3: TGTGCCAGCAGTGTAGGCGGGCAGGATACGCAGTATTTT.

This clonotype came up a few times. The chain recombines TRBV11-2 with TRBJ2-7; D possibly matches TRBD1 or TRBD2 (5 bases each). The CDR3 totals 14 residues. Trimming took 4 bases from V and 2 from J, leaving 12 bases between them. The V gene's germline CDR1 is SGHAT and CDR2 FQNNGV. This CDR3 reads CASSSNQGAYEQYF. Written as DNA, the CDR3 is TGTGCCAGCAGCTCCAACCAGGGAGCCTACGAGCAGTACTTC.